Below, 22 T cell receptor beta chains from the same sample are listed, as sequenced in a study of blood T cell repertoires in COVID-19. Method: immunoSEQ multiplex PCR; TCRdb's copy keeps in-frame clones and lacks some. This table has a few hundred thousand clones, about 88% appearing once. Sequenced input: PBMCs or T cells enriched from blood (not recorded which). The receptors shown here come from a woman aged 50 to 60 who had been exposed to COVID-19.

This CDR3 reads CASSPREGQPQHF. The DNA of the CDR3 is TGTGCCAGCTCACCACGTGAGGGTCAGCCCCAGCATTTT. The chain employs TRBV18 and TRBJ1-5; D ambiguous. CDR1 is KGHSH, CDR2 LQKENI, per germline. Trimming took off 1 base at V and 6 bases at J, with 7 bases between the two ends. The CDR3 extends over 13 amino acids.

The chain employs TRBV2 and TRBJ1-4; 7 bases fit TRBD1. With 0 bases clipped from V and 5 bases from J, the junction kept 0 bases outside the gene matches. Per the germline V gene, CDR1 is SNHLY and CDR2 is FYNNEI. The CDR3 contains 14 residues. The DNA for the CDR3 is TGTGCCAGCAGTGAAGCCAGGGGGAATGAAAAACTGTTTTTT. Translation: CASSEARGNEKLFF.

As to this clone: Within the sample, other DNA sequences also encode this same CDR3. The V call is TRBV19, the J call TRBJ2-5; no clear D. This CDR3 spans 13 amino acids. CDR1 is LNHDA and CDR2 is SQIVND in the germline V gene (reference sequence). V was trimmed by 3 bases and J by 2 bases, leaving 7 bases between them. The CDR3 DNA is TGTGCCAGTAGTATCCCAGGACAAGAGACCCAGTACTTC. Translating gives CASSIPGQETQYF.

This sequence joins TRBV19 and TRBJ1-1; D gene ambiguous. Trimming removed 10 bases from V and 5 bases from J, with 11 bases in between. This CDR3 region has 11 residues. The germline V gene encodes CDR1 LNHDA and CDR2 SQIVND (reference sequence). CDR3 loop: CATASDTEAFF. CDR3 nucleotides: TGTGCCACCGCTTCAGATACTGAAGCTTTCTTT. Drawing the rest from reference TRBV19 and TRBJ1-1, the complete variable domain is DGGITQSPKYLFRKEGQNVTLSCEQNLNHDAMYWYRQDPGQGLRLIYYSQIVNDFQKGDIAEGYSVSREKKESFPLTVTSAQKNPTAFYLCATASDTEAFFGQGTRLTVV.

The CDR3 DNA sequence: TGTGCCACCAGTGATTACTGGAACACTGAAGCTTTCTTT. Translated: CATSDYWNTEAFF. The rearrangement joins TRBV24-1 to TRBJ1-1, with D hard to call. Germline CDR1 KGHDR, CDR2 SFDVKD. Trimming left V 2 bases short and J 1 base short, with 4 bases between. The CDR3 totals 13 residues.

The chain couples TRBV5-1 to TRBJ1-5; maybe TRBD1 (6 bases). The CDR3 contains 14 residues. CDR1 and CDR2 (germline): SGHRS, YFSETQ. V shed 4 bases and J shed 4 bases, with 12 bases lying between them. The CDR3 nucleotides are TGCGCCAGCAGCCTGGACAGTGCAAATCAGCCCCAGCATTTT. It is translated as CASSLDSANQPQHF.

This clone was detected only once. A far larger clone is off by one base, so a read error is likely. The rearrangement uses TRBV7-9 and TRBJ2-2; D is possibly TRBD1 (5 bases). The CDR3 has 15 residues. Germline values: CDR1 SEHNR, CDR2 FQNEAQ (reference sequence). V was pared by 1 base and J by 0 bases, with 6 bases between. As DNA, the CDR3 is TGTGCCAGCAGCTTAGGGACACCGAACACCGGGGAGCTGTTTTTT. This gives the protein CASSLGTPNTGELFF.

This clone was detected only once. The V call is TRBV11-3, the J call TRBJ1-1; unclear D gene. The CDR3 contains 14 residues. V dropped 1 base and J dropped 2 bases, with 8 bases sitting between them. Germline CDR1 is SGHNT and CDR2 is YENEEA. The CDR3 bases are TGTGCCAGCAGCTTAGGACATCTTAACACTGAAGCTTTCTTT. It yields the protein CASSLGHLNTEAFF.

The chain employs TRBV4-3 and TRBJ1-1; the D gene is possibly TRBD1 (6 bases). This CDR3 comprises 16 residues. V was cut by 1 base and J by 1 base, with 13 bases left in between. Germline assignment: CDR1 LGHNA and CDR2 YSLEER. In DNA form, the CDR3 reads TGCGCCAGCAGCCAAGGGGCGGTGGGGGCGAACACTGAAGCTTTCTTT. Encoded protein: CASSQGAVGANTEAFF.

The V call is TRBV3-1 (or the pseudogene TRBV3-2), the J call TRBJ1-6; 11 bases fit TRBD1. Germline lookup yields CDR1 LGHDT and CDR2 YNNKEL (reference sequence). This CDR3 contains 18 residues. Trimming took 1 base from V and 7 from J; bases not matched to a gene: 9. DNA for the CDR3: TGTGCCAGCAGCCAAGTCTTACCCGGGACAGGGGGGAATTCACCCCTCCACTTT. Translating gives CASSQVLPGTGGNSPLHF.

V is TRBV10-2 and J is TRBJ1-3; no clear D gene. Trimming shortened V by 7 bases and J by 1 base, and 11 bases separated the two germline ends. This CDR3 contains 14 residues. Germline-derived CDR1 and CDR2 are WSHSY and SAAADI. CDR3 DNA sequence: TGCGCCAGCACTGAACCGGGGTCTGGAAACACCATATATTTT. As protein: CASTEPGSGNTIYF.

The V call is TRBV7-6, the J call TRBJ1-3; 8 bases map to TRBD1. The J segment lost 4 bases and the V segment lost 1 base, leaving 0 bases of the junction unmatched. The CDR3 length is 14 residues. Germline V lookup: CDR1 SGHVS, CDR2 FNYEAQ. Written as DNA, the CDR3 is TGTGCCAGCAGCTTAGGGGACAGGGGAAACACCATATATTTT. Its protein product is CASSLGDRGNTIYF.

The chain has TRBV2 and TRBJ2-7; a weak D match, TRBD2 (6 bases). CDR1 and CDR2 (germline): SNHLY, FYNNEI. CDR3 size: 13 residues. Trimming removed 6 bases at V and 0 bases at J, with 9 bases between. CDR3 nucleotides: TGTGCCAGCAGACCCGGGGGCTCCTACGAGCAGTACTTC. Amino acid sequence: CASRPGGSYEQYF.

V gene TRBV2 combines with J gene TRBJ1-4; possibly TRBD1 for D (6 bases). With 8 bases removed from V and 0 bases from J, the gap between germline ends came to 10 bases. The CDR3 extends over 14 amino acids. The germline CDR1 and CDR2 sequences are SNHLY and FYNNEI. CDR3 protein: CASLRTATNEKLFF. In DNA form, the CDR3 reads TGTGCCAGCCTGAGGACAGCAACTAATGAAAAACTGTTTTTT.

The V and J genes are TRBV4-3 and TRBJ1-3; TRBD1 is a possible D gene (5 bases). The CDR3 has 16 amino acids. V dropped 1 base and J dropped 0 bases, with 10 bases sitting between them. The V gene's germline CDR1 is LGHNA and CDR2 YSLEER. The CDR3 region is CASSQGPGRSGNTIYF. The DNA of the CDR3 is TGCGCCAGCAGCCAAGGGCCAGGGCGCTCTGGAAACACCATATATTTT.

The chain joins TRBV7-9 to TRBJ2-3; the D gene is possibly TRBD2 (5 bases). Germline V CDR1 and CDR2: SEHNR, FQNEAQ (reference sequence). V was pared by 3 bases and J by 1 base, with 17 bases between. This CDR3 is built from 17 residues. The CDR3 region is CASSFGSEGQGTDTQYF. CDR3 coding DNA: TGTGCCAGCAGCTTTGGCTCTGAGGGTCAGGGCACAGATACGCAGTATTTT.

The sample holds a few counts of this clone. The V gene is TRBV10-2, the J gene TRBJ1-5; the D gene is possibly TRBD1 (5 bases). V shed 7 bases and J shed 2 bases, with 18 bases lying between them. CDR1 is WSHSY and CDR2 is SAAADI in the germline V gene. This CDR3 region has 16 residues. CDR3 protein: CASMRDARGGNQPQHF. Here the CDR3 DNA reads TGCGCCAGCATGCGGGACGCTCGGGGAGGCAATCAGCCCCAGCATTTT.

In DNA, the CDR3 is TGTGCCAGTAGTATAAGCCGAGGATTTTCCTACAATGAGCAGTTCTTC. Translating gives CASSISRGFSYNEQFF. V and J are TRBV19 and TRBJ2-1; no clear D. The CDR3 extends over 16 amino acids. Germline CDR1 and CDR2: LNHDA and SQIVND (reference sequence). Trimming left V 2 bases short and J 1 base short, with 12 bases between.

The V and J genes are TRBV7-9 and TRBJ2-5; 9 nucleotides align to TRBD2. The junction had 6 bases not matched to a gene; V was cut back by 1 base and J by 3 bases. CDR3 length: 16 residues. Germline V gene lookup returns CDR1 SEHNR and CDR2 FQNEAQ (reference sequence). This chain's CDR3 is CASSLERLAGKETQYF. CDR3 nucleotide sequence: TGTGCCAGCAGCTTAGAACGGCTAGCGGGGAAAGAGACCCAGTACTTC.

The chain has TRBV7-9 and TRBJ1-1; the match to TRBD1 covers 11 bases. The CDR3 has 14 residues. Germline V gives CDR1 SEHNR, CDR2 FQNEAQ (reference sequence). With V trimmed by 1 base and J by 8 bases, 3 bases remained unmatched. The CDR3 spells CASSLGDRGKEAFF. The CDR3 DNA is TGTGCCAGCAGCTTAGGGGACAGGGGGAAAGAAGCTTTCTTT.

The V and J genes are TRBV14 and TRBJ2-1; 10 bases are a match to TRBD1. V lost 8 bases and J lost 6; bases outside the gene matches: 10. Germline CDR1 is SGHDN and CDR2 is FVKESK. The CDR3 loop spans 15 amino acids. CDR3: CASAPGDRGSNEQFF. The CDR3 nucleotides read TGTGCCAGCGCACCGGGGGACAGGGGCTCCAATGAGCAGTTCTTC. Using reference TRBV14 and TRBJ2-1 for the parts outside the CDR3, the full variable domain is EAGVTQFPSHSVIEKGQTVTLRCDPISGHDNLYWYRRVMGKEIKFLLHFVKESKQDESGMPNNRFLAERTGGTYSTLKVQPAELEDSGVYFCASAPGDRGSNEQFFGPGTRLTVL.

Ten or more counts support this clone. This chain links TRBV6-4 with TRBJ1-1; D is ambiguous. The CDR3 is 13 residues long. Trimming took 5 bases from V and 1 from J, leaving 8 bases between them. The V gene's germline CDR1 is MRHNA and CDR2 SNTAGT. CDR3 nucleotide sequence: TGTGCCAGCAGTCGGGAGGCGAACACTGAAGCTTTCTTT. The encoded protein is CASSREANTEAFF.